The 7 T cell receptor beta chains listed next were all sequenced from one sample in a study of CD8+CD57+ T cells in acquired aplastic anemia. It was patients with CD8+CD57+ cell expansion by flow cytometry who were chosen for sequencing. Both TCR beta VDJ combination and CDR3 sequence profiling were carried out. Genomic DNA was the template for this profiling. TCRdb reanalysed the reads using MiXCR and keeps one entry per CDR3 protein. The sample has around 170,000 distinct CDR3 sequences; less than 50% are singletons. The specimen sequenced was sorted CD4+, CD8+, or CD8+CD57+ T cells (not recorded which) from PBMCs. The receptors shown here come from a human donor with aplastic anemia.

This CDR3 reads CASSSTGRTPYEQYF. The CDR3 nucleotides read TGTGCCAGCAGCTCCACAGGGCGAACGCCGTACGAGCAGTACTTC. The chain carries TRBV5-8 and TRBJ2-7, with D possibly TRBD1 on 6 matching bases. Trimming shortened V by 3 bases and J by 4 bases, and 17 bases separated the two germline ends. CDR1 is SGHTS, CDR2 YDEGEE, per germline. This CDR3 region has 15 residues.

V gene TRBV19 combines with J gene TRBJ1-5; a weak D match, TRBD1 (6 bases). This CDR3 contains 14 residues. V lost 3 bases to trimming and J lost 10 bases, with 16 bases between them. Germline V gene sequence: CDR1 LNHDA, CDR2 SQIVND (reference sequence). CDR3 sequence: CASSIISGESPQHF. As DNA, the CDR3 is TGTGCCAGTAGTATTATTTCAGGGGAATCACCCCAGCATTTT.

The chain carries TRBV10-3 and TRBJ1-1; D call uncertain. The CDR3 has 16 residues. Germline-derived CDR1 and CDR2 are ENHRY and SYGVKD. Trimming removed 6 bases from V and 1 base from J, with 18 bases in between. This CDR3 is CAIRGYGVMTNTEAFF. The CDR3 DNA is TGTGCCATCAGGGGATATGGCGTTATGACGAACACTGAAGCTTTCTTT.

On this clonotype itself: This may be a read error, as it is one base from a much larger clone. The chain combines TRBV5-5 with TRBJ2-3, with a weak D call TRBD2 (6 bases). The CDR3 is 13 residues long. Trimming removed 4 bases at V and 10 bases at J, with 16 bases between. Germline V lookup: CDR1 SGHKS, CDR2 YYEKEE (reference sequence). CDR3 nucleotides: TGTGCCAGCAGCCCCGCGGGGCTCGTAGCGCAGTATTTT. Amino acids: CASSPAGLVAQYF.

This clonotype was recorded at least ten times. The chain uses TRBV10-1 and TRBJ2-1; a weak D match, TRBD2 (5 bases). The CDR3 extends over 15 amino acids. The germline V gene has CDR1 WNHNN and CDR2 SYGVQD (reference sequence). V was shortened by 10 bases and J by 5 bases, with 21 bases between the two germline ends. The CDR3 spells CATLRALWGDNEQFF. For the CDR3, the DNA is TGCGCCACCTTAAGGGCCCTATGGGGAGACAATGAGCAGTTCTTC.

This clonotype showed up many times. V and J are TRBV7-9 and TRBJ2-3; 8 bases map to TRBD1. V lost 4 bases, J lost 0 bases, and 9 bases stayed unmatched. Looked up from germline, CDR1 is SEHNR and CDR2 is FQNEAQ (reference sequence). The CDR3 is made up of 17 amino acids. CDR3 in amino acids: CASSSLPTGASTDTQYF. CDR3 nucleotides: TGTGCCAGCAGCTCACTCCCGACAGGGGCTAGCACAGATACGCAGTATTTT.

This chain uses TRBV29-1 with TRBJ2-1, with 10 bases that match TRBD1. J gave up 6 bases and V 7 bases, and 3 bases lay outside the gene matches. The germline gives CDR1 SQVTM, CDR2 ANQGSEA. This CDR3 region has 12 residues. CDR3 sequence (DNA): TGCAGCGCTGGACAGGGGGGCAATGAGCAGTTCTTC. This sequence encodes CSAGQGGNEQFF.